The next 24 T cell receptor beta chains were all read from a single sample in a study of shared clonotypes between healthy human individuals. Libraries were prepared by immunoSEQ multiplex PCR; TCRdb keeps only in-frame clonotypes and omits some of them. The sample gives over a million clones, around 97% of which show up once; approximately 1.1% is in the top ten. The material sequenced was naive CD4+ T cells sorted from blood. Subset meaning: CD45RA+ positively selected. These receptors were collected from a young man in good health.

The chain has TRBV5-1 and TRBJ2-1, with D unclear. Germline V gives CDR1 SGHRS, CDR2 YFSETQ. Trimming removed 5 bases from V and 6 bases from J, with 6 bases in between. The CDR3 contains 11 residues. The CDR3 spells CASRKINEQFF. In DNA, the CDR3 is TGCGCCAGCAGAAAGATCAATGAGCAGTTCTTC. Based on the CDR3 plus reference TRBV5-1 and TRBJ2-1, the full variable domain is KAGVTQTPRYLIKTRGQQVTLSCSPISGHRSVSWYQQTPGQGLQFLFEYFSETQRNKGNFPGRFSGRQFSNSRSEMNVSTLELGDSALYLCASRKINEQFFGPGTRLTVL.

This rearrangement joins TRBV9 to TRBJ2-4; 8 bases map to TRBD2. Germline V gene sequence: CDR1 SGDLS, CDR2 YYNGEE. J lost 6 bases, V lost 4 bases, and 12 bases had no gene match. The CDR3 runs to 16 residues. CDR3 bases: TGTGCCAGCAGCTCCAGACCAGCGGGGGAGGGAAACATTCAGTACTTC. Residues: CASSSRPAGEGNIQYF.

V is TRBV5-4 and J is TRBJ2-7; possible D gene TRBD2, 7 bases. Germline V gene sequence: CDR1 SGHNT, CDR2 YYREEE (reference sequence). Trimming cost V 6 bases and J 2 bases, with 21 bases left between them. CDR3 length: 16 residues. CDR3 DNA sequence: TGTGCCAGCACCACGACGGGGGGAGGGACAACCTACGAGCAGTACTTC. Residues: CASTTTGGGTTYEQYF.

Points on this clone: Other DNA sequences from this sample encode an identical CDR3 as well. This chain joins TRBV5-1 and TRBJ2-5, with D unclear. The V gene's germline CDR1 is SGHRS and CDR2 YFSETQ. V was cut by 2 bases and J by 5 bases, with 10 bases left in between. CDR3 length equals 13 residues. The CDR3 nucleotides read TGCGCCAGCAGCTTAGGCGCAACGGAGACCCAGTACTTC. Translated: CASSLGATETQYF.

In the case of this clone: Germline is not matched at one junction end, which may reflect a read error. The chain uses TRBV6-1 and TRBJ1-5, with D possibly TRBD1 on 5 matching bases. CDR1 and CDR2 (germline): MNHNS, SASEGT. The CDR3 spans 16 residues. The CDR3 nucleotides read TGTGCCAGCAGCGAAGAGGGACCGTTTAGCAATCAGCCCCAGCATTTT. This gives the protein CASSEEGPFSNQPQHF.

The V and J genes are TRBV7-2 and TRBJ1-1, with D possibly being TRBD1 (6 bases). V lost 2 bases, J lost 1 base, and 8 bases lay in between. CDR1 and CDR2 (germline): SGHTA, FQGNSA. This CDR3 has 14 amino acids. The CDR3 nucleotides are TGTGCCAGCAGCTTACACAGGGCGAACACTGAAGCTTTCTTT. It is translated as CASSLHRANTEAFF.

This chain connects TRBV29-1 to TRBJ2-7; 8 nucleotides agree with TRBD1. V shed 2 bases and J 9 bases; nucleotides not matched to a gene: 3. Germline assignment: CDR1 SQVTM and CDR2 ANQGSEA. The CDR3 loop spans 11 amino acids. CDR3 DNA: TGCAGCGTTGAATTGGGGACAGGGCAGTACTTC. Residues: CSVELGTGQYF.

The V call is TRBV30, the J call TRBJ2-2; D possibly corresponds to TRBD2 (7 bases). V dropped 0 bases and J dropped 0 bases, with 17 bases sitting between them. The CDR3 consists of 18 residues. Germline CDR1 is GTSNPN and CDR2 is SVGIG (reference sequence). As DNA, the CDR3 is TGTGCCTGGAGTGTACGGCTGGGGGGGGCCCCGAACACCGGGGAGCTGTTTTTT. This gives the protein CAWSVRLGGAPNTGELFF.

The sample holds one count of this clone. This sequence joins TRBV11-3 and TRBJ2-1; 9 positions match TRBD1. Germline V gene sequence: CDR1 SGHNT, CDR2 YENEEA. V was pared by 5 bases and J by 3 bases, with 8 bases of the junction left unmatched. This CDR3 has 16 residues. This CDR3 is CASSQRAGQGYNEQFF. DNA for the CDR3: TGTGCCAGCAGCCAAAGGGCGGGACAGGGCTACAATGAGCAGTTCTTC.

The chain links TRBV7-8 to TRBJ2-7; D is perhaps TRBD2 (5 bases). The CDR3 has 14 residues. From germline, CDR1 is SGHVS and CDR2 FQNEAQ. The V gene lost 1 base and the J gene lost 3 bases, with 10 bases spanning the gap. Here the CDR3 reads CASSLGDYVYEQYF. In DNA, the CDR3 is TGTGCCAGCAGCTTAGGAGACTATGTCTACGAGCAGTACTTC. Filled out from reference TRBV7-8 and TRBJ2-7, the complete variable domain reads GAGVSQSPRYKVAKRGQDVALRCDPISGHVSLFWYQQALGQGPEFLTYFQNEAQLDKSGLPSDRFFAERPEGSVSTLKIQRTQQEDSAVYLCASSLGDYVYEQYFGPGTRLTVT.

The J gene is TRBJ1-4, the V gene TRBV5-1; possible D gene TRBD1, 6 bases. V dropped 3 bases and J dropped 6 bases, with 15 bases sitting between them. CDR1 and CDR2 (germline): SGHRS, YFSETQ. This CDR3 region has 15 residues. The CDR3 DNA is TGCGCCAGCAGCTACCTAGGGGGGGCGGATGAAAAACTGTTTTTT. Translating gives CASSYLGGADEKLFF.

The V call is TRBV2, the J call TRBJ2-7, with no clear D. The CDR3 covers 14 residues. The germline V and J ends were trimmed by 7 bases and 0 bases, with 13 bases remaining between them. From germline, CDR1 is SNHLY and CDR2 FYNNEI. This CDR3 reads CASTPQENSYEQYF. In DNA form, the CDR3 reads TGTGCCAGCACGCCCCAGGAGAACTCCTACGAGCAGTACTTC. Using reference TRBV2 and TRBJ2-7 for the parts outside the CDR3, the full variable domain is EPEVTQTPSHQVTQMGQEVILRCVPISNHLYFYWYRQILGQKVEFLVSFYNNEISEKSEIFDDQFSVERPDGSNFTLKIRSTKLEDSAMYFCASTPQENSYEQYFGPGTRLTVT.

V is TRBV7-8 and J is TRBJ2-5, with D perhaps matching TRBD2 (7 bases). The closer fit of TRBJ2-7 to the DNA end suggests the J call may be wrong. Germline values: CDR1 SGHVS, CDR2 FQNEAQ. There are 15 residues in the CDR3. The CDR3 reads CASSPRGGNQYEQYF. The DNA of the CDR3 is TGTGCCAGCAGCCCAAGGGGGGGAAACCAATACGAGCAGTACTTC.

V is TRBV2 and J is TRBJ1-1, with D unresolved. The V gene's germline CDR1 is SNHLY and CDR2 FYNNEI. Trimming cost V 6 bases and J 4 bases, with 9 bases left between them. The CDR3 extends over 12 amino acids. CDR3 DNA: TGTGCCAGCAGGCCTTGGGGCACTGAAGCTTTCTTT. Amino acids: CASRPWGTEAFF.

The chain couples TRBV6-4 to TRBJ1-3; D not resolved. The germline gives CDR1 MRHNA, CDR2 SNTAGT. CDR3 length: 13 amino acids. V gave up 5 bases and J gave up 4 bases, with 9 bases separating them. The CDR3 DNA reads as TGTGCCAGCAGTCCCGGTCCCGGAAACACCATATATTTT. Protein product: CASSPGPGNTIYF.

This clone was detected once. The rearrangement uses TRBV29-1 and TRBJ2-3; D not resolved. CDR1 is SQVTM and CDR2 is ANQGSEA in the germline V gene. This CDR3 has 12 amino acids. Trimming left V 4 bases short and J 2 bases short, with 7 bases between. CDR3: CSVARTTDTQYF. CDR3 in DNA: TGCAGCGTTGCCAGGACCACAGATACGCAGTATTTT.

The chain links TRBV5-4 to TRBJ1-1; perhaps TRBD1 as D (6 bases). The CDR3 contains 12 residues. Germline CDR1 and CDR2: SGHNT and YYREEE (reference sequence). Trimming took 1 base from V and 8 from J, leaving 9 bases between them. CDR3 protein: CASSLRGGEAFF. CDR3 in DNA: TGTGCCAGCAGCTTGAGGGGGGGGGAAGCTTTCTTT.

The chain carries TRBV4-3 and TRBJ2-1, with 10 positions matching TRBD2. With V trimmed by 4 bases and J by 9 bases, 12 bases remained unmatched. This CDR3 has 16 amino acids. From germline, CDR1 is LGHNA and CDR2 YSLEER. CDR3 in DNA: TGCGCCAGCAGCCGGACTAGCGGCCGCGAGGGTGGTGAGCAGTTCTTC. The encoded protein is CASSRTSGREGGEQFF.

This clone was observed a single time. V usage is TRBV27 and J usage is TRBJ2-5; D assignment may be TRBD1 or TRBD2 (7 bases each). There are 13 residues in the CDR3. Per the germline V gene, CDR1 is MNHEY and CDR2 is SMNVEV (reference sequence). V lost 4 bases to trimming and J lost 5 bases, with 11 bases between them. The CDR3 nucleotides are TGTGCCAGCAGTTCAGGGGGAGGGGAGACCCAGTACTTC. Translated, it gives CASSSGGGETQYF.

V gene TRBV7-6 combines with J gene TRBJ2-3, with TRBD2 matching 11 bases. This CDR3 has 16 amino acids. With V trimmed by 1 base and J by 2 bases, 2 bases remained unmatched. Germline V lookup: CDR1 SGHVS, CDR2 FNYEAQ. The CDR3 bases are TGTGCCAGCAGCTTAGGTAGCGGGGGGGCCACAGATACGCAGTATTTT. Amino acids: CASSLGSGGATDTQYF. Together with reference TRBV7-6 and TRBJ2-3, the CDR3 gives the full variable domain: GAGVSQSPRYKVTKRGQDVALRCDPISGHVSLYWYRQALGQGPEFLTYFNYEAQQDKSGLPNDRFSAERPEGSISTLTIQRTEQRDSAMYRCASSLGSGGATDTQYFGPGTRLTVL.

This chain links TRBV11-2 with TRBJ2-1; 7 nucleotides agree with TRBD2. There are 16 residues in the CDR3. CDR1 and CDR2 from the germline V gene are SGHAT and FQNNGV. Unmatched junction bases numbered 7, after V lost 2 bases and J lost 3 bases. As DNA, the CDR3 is TGTGCCAGCAGCTTACGCGGGAGTCTAATCTACAATGAGCAGTTCTTC. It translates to CASSLRGSLIYNEQFF.

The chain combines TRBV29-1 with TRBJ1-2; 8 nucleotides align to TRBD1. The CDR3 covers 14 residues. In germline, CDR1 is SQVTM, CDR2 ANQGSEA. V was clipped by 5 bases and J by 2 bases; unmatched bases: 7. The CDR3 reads CSVTGGVVNYGYTF. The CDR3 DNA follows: TGCAGCGTTACAGGGGGGGTTGTGAACTATGGCTACACCTTC.

The CDR3, as DNA: TGTGCCAGCAGTTTATCGGCAGGGGTAGGTCAGCCCCAGCATTTT. Translation: CASSLSAGVGQPQHF. This chain connects TRBV28 to TRBJ1-5; a possible D gene is TRBD1 (6 bases). There are 15 residues in the CDR3. The germline gives CDR1 MDHEN, CDR2 SYDVKM. The V gene lost 1 base and the J gene lost 6 bases, with 13 bases spanning the gap. Variable domain in full (rest from reference TRBV28 and TRBJ1-5): DVKVTQSSRYLVKRTGEKVFLECVQDMDHENMFWYRQDPGLGLRLIYFSYDVKMKEKGDIPEGYSVSREKKERFSLILESASTNQTSMYLCASSLSAGVGQPQHFGDGTRLSIL.

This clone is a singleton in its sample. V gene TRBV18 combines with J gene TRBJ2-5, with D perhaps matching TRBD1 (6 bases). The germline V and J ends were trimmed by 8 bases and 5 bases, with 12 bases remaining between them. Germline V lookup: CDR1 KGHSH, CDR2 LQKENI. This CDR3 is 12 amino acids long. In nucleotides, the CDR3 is TGTGCCAGCGCACAGGGAGCGGAGACCCAGTACTTC. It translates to CASAQGAETQYF.